Following are 5 T cell receptor delta chains from one sample sequenced in a study of Vδ1+ human thymocytes. General study findings and limits: In the thymus, TRG and TRD repertoires looked highly polyclonal with Gaussian CDR3 lengths.

The template was reverse-transcribed extracted RNA. Pooled V-gene forward primers with one constant-region reverse primer generated the CDR3 amplicons by multiplex PCR. TCRdb redid the clone calls on the multiplex PCR reads with CATT. The sample includes tens of thousands of delta-chain clones, 15% seen only once; the top ten take 0.5%. These receptors' targets are unknown. Sequencing input: Vdelta1+ gamma-delta thymocytes from the thymus. Subset noted: FACS-sorted CD3+ TCRalphabeta- TCRVdelta1+ TCRVdelta2- thymocytes. These receptors all stem from a boy under two years old who had congenital heart surgery.

The chain employs TRDV1 and TRDJ1; 13 nucleotides agree with TRDD3. The CDR3 is 25 residues long. The germline CDR1 and CDR2 sequences are TSWWSYY and QGS. Unmatched junction bases numbered 27, after V lost 2 bases and J lost 0 bases. CDR3 residues: CALGEWFSRQVSCTGGYEYTDKLIF. CDR3 sequence (DNA): TGTGCTCTTGGGGAATGGTTCTCCCGACAAGTCTCCTGTACTGGGGGATACGAGTACACCGATAAACTCATCTTT.

This chain links TRDV1 with TRDJ1; a possible D gene is TRDD3 (5 bases). This CDR3 comprises 13 residues. V shed 0 bases and J shed 8 bases, with 10 bases lying between them. Germline loops: CDR1 TSWWSYY, CDR2 QGS. The CDR3 loop reads CALGELVGIKLIF. The CDR3 coding sequence is TGTGCTCTTGGGGAACTAGTAGGGATCAAACTCATCTTT.

The chain has TRDV1 and TRDJ1; TRDD3 aligns across 8 bases. V gave up 1 base and J gave up 7 bases; unmatched junction bases: 17. The CDR3 length is 18 residues. Germline V gives CDR1 TSWWSYY, CDR2 QGS. The CDR3 DNA reads TGTGCTCTTGGGGAACGGATCACGTGGGATACGCAGGGGGCTAAACTCATCTTT. Amino acids: CALGERITWDTQGAKLIF.

This clone was counted only a few times. The rearrangement uses TRDV1 and TRDJ1, with D perhaps TRDD2 (9 bases). The V gene lost 4 bases and the J gene lost 0 bases, with 27 bases spanning the gap. Germline CDR1 is TSWWSYY and CDR2 is QGS. The CDR3 runs to 20 residues. CDR3 region: CALGAPSYGYWGQYTDKLIF. The CDR3 DNA reads as TGTGCTCTTGGGGCACCTTCCTACGGATACTGGGGGCAATACACCGATAAACTCATCTTT.

J is TRDJ1 and V is TRDV1, with 8 bases matching TRDD3. V lost 3 bases and J lost 8; bases outside the gene matches: 29. The CDR3 totals 21 residues. Germline V lookup: CDR1 TSWWSYY, CDR2 QGS. CDR3: CALGEIGVRTKSGGCLRKLIF. The CDR3 DNA reads as TGTGCTCTTGGGGAGATCGGTGTCCGTACGAAGAGTGGGGGATGCCTCCGGAAACTCATCTTT.